This T cell receptor (beta chain) was sequenced during a study of cytomegalovirus exposure and HLA in healthy donors. Broader study findings: The authors assumed roughly uniform sequencing depth across donors for presence/absence analyses.

CDR3 length: 16 amino acids. Germline V gene data show CDR1 as MGHDK and CDR2 as SYGVNS. Trimming took off 4 bases at V and 5 bases at J, with 20 bases between the two ends. This clone was detected once. Antigen specificity is unknown. The PCR ran on 60 Vbeta and 13 Jbeta primers. Using immunoSEQ multiplex PCR, the repertoire was profiled, and TCRdb retains in-frame clones only, with some absent. Of about 110,000 clones detected, roughly 71% appear once; the ten largest clones hold about a tenth. The receptor comes from a man aged 40-55 years in good health and CMV-seropositive. This chain connects TRBV25-1 to TRBJ1-1; D remains ambiguous. The material sequenced was PBMCs. CDR3: CASSATVTGFWTEAFF. The CDR3 nucleotides are TGTGCCAGCAGTGCCACCGTGACTGGGTTTTGGACTGAAGCTTTCTTT.